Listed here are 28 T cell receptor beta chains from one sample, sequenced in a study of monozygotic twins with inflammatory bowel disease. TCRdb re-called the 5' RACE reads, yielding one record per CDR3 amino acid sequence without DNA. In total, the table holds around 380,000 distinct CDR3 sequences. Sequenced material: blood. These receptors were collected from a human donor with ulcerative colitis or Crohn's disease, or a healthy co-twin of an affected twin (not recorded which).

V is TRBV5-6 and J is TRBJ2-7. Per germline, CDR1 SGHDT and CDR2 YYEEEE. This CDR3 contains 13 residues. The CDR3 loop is CASSLGHPGEQYF.

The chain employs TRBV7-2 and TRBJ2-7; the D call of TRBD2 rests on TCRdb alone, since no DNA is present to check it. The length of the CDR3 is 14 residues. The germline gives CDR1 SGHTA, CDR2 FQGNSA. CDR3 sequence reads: CASSLARAGGEQYF.

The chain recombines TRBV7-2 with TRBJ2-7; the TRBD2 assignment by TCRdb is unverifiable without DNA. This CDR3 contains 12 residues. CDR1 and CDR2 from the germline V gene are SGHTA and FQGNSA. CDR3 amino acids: CASSPSAYEQYF. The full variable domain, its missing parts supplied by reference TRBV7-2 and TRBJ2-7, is GAGVSQSPSNKVTEKGKDVELRCDPISGHTALYWYRQSLGQGLEFLIYFQGNSAPDKSGLPSDRFSAERTGGSVSTLTIQRTQQEDSAVYLCASSPSAYEQYFGPGTRLTVT.

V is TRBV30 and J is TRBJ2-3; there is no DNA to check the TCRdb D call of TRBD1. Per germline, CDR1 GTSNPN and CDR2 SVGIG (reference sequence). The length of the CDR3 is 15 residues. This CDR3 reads CAWRLPGTSTDTQYF.

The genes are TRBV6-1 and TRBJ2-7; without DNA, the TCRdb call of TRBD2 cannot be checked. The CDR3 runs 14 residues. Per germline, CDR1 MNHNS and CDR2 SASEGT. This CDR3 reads CASSEGAARYEQYF.

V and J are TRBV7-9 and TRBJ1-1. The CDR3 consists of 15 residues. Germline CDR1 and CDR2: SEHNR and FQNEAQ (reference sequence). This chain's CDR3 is CASSFDLGTNTEAFF.

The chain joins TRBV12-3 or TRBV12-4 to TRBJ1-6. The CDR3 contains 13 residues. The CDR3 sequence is CASSWTTNSPLHF.

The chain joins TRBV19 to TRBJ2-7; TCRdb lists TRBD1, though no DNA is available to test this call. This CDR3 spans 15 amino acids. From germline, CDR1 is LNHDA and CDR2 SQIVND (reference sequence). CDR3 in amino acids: CASSRGDSPSYEQYF.

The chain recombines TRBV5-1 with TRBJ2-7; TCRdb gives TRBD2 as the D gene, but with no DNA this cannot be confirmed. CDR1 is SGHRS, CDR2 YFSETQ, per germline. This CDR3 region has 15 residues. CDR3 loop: CASSLAGTAGIEQYF.

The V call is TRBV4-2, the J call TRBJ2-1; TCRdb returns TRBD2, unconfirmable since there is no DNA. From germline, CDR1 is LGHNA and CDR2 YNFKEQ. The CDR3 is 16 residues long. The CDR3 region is CASSQGAGESYNEQFF.

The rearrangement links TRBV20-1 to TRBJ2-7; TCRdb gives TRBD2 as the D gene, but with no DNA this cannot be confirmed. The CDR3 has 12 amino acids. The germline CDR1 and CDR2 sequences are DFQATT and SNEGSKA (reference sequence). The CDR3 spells CSASGGVNEQYF.

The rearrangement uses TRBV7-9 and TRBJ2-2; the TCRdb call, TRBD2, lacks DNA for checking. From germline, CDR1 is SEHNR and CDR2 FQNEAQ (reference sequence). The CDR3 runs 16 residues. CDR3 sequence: CASTQQSGDNTGELFF.

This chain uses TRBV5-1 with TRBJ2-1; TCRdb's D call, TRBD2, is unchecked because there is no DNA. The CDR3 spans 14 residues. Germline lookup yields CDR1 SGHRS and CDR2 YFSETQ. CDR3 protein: CASRSGGEDNEQFF. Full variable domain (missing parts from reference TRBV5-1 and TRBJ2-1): KAGVTQTPRYLIKTRGQQVTLSCSPISGHRSVSWYQQTPGQGLQFLFEYFSETQRNKGNFPGRFSGRQFSNSRSEMNVSTLELGDSALYLCASRSGGEDNEQFFGPGTRLTVL.

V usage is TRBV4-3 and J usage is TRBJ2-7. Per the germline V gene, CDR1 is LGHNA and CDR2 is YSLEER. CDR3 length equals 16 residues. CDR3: CASSLGFREPFYEQYF.

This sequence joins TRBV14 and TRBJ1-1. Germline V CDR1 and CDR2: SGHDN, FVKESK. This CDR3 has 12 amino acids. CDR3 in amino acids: CASSIGETEAFF.

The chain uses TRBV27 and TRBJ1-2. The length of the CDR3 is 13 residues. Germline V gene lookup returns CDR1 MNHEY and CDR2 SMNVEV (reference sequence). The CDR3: CASSFQGYYGYTF.

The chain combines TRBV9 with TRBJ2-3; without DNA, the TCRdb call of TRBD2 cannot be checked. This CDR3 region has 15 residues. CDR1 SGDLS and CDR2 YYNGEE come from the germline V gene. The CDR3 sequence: CASSPARGSTDTQYF.

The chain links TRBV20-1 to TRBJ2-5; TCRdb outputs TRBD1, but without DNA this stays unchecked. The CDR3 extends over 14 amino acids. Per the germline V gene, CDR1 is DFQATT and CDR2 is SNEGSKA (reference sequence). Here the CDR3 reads CSASGGGVLETQYF.

The CDR3 sequence is CAISYPVPSGANVLTF. V is TRBV10-3 and J is TRBJ2-6; the TRBD1 assignment by TCRdb is unverifiable without DNA. CDR1 and CDR2 from the germline V gene are ENHRY and SYGVKD. The CDR3 runs to 16 residues.

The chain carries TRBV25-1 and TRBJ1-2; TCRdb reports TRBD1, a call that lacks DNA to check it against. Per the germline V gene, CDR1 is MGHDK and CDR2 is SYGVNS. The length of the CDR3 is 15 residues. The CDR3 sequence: CASSRPGQSLYGYTF.

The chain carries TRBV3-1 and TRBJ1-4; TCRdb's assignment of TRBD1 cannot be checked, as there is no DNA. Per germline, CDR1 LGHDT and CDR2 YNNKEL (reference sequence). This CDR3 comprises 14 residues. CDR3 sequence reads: CASSQRGTNEKLFF. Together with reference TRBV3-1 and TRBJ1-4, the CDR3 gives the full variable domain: DTAVSQTPKYLVTQMGNDKSIKCEQNLGHDTMYWYKQDSKKFLKIMFSYNNKELIINETVPNRFSPKSPDKAHLNLHINSLELGDSAVYFCASSQRGTNEKLFFGSGTQLSVL.

CDR3 region: CASSEQGGNQPQHF. The chain employs TRBV2 and TRBJ1-5; TCRdb outputs TRBD1, but without DNA this stays unchecked. Germline lookup yields CDR1 SNHLY and CDR2 FYNNEI. The CDR3 has 14 amino acids.

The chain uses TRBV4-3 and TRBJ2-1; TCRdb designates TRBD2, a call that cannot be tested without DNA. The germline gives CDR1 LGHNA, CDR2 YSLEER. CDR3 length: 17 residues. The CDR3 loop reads CASSRSGLAGGPNEQFF.

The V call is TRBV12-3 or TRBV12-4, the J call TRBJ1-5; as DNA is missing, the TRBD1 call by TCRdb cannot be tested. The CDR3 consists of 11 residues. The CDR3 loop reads CASSLQGPQHF.

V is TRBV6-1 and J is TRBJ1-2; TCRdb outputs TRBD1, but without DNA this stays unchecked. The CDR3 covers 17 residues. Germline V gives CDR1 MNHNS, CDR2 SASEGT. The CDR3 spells CASSDVGQGAVGYGYTF.

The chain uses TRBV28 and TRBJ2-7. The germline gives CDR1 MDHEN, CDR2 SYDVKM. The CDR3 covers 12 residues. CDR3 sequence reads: CASLGVSYEQYF.

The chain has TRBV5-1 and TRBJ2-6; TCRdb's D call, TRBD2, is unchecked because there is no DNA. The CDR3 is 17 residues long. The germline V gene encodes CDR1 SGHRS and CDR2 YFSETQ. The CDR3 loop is CASSLDRAGSGANVLTF.

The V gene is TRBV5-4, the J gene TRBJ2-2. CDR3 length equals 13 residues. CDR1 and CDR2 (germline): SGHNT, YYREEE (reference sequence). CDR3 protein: CASSPRFTGELFF.